A selection of T cell receptor beta chains follows, all from one sample in a study of T-cell memory formation after mild COVID-19. TCRdb passed the 5' RACE reads through MiXCR, listing each CDR3 protein once. The table shows roughly 300,000 distinct CDR3 sequences, with around 15% occurring only once. Specimen: PBMCs or a T cell subset sorted from them (not recorded which). These receptors were taken from a young man who had mild COVID-19 (a few samples of this study predate the infection). Cell type and time point are not known. The CDR3 runs from the conserved cysteine through the conserved F or W.

V: TRBV15
J: TRBJ2-1
CDR3: CATSSGLAVYNEQFF

V: TRBV4-3
J: TRBJ2-7
CDR3: CASSQESASVSEQYF

V: TRBV19
J: TRBJ2-3
CDR3: CASSWAVSTDTQYF

V: TRBV9
J: TRBJ2-3
CDR3: CASSRGDNTDTQYF

V: TRBV7-2
J: TRBJ2-3
CDR3: CASSLVLSGGPGDTQYF

V: TRBV11-2
J: TRBJ2-3
CDR3: CASSFPSGDLVDTQYF

V: TRBV9
J: TRBJ2-1
CDR3: CASSTLPSSYNEQFF

V: TRBV6-5
J: TRBJ2-5
CDR3: CASRRTWDRQENQYF

V: TRBV21-1
J: TRBJ1-2
CDR3: CASSKGGSYHGYTF

V: TRBV5-1
J: TRBJ2-2
CDR3: CASSGNRGNTGELFF

V: TRBV7-9
J: TRBJ1-5
CDR3: CASSPGQGAQPQHF

V: TRBV2
J: TRBJ1-6
CDR3: CATSPRGLGDSPLHF

V: TRBV12-3/TRBV12-4
J: TRBJ2-5
CDR3: CASSWTGRQETQYF

V: TRBV12-3/TRBV12-4
J: TRBJ1-2
CDR3: CASSPLRLGYTF

V: TRBV10-1
J: TRBJ2-1
CDR3: CASSESGRGEQFF

V: TRBV10-3
J: TRBJ2-1
CDR3: CAISESGRDEQFF